The 14 T cell receptor beta chains in this list originate from one sample, sequenced in a study of T cell changes during pregnancy in multiple sclerosis. Generated by immunoSEQ multiplex PCR, the TCRdb table keeps only in-frame clones and is missing some. The top ten hold 2.6% of the sample, which has about 96,000 clones, approximately 92% seen once. Sequencing used peripheral blood, obtained in the first trimester of pregnancy. These receptors were collected from a female donor with multiple sclerosis, enrolled in a pregnancy study.

This clone has a single count. The chain links TRBV23-1 to TRBJ2-5; D not resolved. TRBV23-1 is reported as an ORF; its role is uncertain. There are 14 residues in the CDR3. Trimming took off 2 bases at V and 9 bases at J, with 16 bases between the two ends. CDR3 residues: CASSQAPGISAQYF. The CDR3, as DNA: TGCGCCAGCAGTCAAGCCCCCGGTATATCGGCCCAGTACTTC.

The J gene is TRBJ2-1, the V gene TRBV29-1; tentatively, D is TRBD2 (5 bases). Per the germline V gene, CDR1 is SQVTM and CDR2 is ANQGSEA. The length of the CDR3 is 13 residues. With 7 bases removed from V and 5 bases from J, the gap between germline ends came to 15 bases. CDR3 sequence (DNA): TGCAGCGCGGTCCCGACTATAGACAATGAGCAGTTCTTC. Translated, it gives CSAVPTIDNEQFF.

The chain employs TRBV9 and TRBJ2-3; perhaps TRBD2 as D (6 bases). V dropped 0 bases and J dropped 0 bases, with 11 bases sitting between them. Germline V CDR1 and CDR2: SGDLS, YYNGEE. The CDR3 sequence is 16 residues long. CDR3 region: CASSVGLAASTDTQYF. CDR3 nucleotides: TGTGCCAGCAGCGTAGGATTAGCGGCTAGCACAGATACGCAGTATTTT.

The V call is TRBV5-1, the J call TRBJ2-7; tentative D call: TRBD1 (5 bases). Germline loops: CDR1 SGHRS, CDR2 YFSETQ. Trimming stripped 0 bases from V and 0 bases from J, with 13 bases between. The CDR3 is 16 amino acids. DNA for the CDR3: TGCGCCAGCAGCTTGGGAGGCAGGGTGAGCTCCTACGAGCAGTACTTC. This codes for CASSLGGRVSSYEQYF.

The chain has TRBV19 and TRBJ2-2; the D is unclear. Trimming removed 1 base from V and 0 bases from J, with 12 bases in between. The germline V gene has CDR1 LNHDA and CDR2 SQIVND (reference sequence). This CDR3 spans 17 amino acids. The CDR3 region has the DNA TGTGCCAGTAGTATAGTCCCCCCAGGTACGAACACCGGGGAGCTGTTTTTT. Its translation: CASSIVPPGTNTGELFF.

The V gene is TRBV27, the J gene TRBJ2-1; TRBD2 might be the D (6 bases). In germline, CDR1 is MNHEY, CDR2 SMNVEV (reference sequence). The CDR3 loop spans 17 amino acids. Trimming took 4 bases from V and 3 from J, leaving 19 bases between them. DNA for the CDR3: TGTGCCAGCAGTTACCCCTCGGCGGGAACCCTCTACAATGAGCAGTTCTTC. Protein sequence: CASSYPSAGTLYNEQFF.

V gene TRBV11-1 combines with J gene TRBJ2-1, with 14 bases lining up with TRBD2. Trimming took 5 bases from V and 9 from J; bases not matched to a gene: 6. Germline lookup yields CDR1 SGHAT and CDR2 FQDESV (reference sequence). CDR3 length: 15 residues. The DNA for the CDR3 is TGTGCCAGCAGCCCGGGACTAGCGGGAGAGGTTGAGCAGTTCTTC. This gives the protein CASSPGLAGEVEQFF.

This chain connects TRBV7-9 to TRBJ2-7; possibly TRBD1 for D (6 bases). Germline CDR1 SEHNR, CDR2 FQNEAQ (reference sequence). This CDR3 has 14 residues. Trimming removed 8 bases at V and 1 base at J, with 15 bases between. The chain's CDR3 is CASANVGGSYEQYF. The CDR3 coding sequence is TGTGCCAGCGCAAACGTAGGGGGTTCCTACGAGCAGTACTTC.

This clone was counted once. The chain recombines TRBV7-9 with TRBJ2-7, with TRBD2 as a possible D gene (5 bases). This CDR3 spans 14 amino acids. Germline V lookup: CDR1 SEHNR, CDR2 FQNEAQ (reference sequence). Trimming stripped 0 bases from V and 7 bases from J, with 13 bases between. The CDR3: CASSLAGSPREQYF. The CDR3 DNA reads as TGTGCCAGCAGCTTAGCGGGGAGTCCTCGTGAGCAGTACTTC.

J is TRBJ1-2 and V is TRBV28; TRBD1 aligns across 7 bases. Germline-derived CDR1 and CDR2 are MDHEN and SYDVKM. Trimming cost V 3 bases and J 3 bases; bases outside gene matches: 4. This CDR3 has 14 amino acids. The CDR3 DNA reads as TGTGCCAGCAGTTTGACAGGGCGACACTATGGCTACACCTTC. Protein sequence: CASSLTGRHYGYTF.

The chain couples TRBV7-2 to TRBJ2-7, with 8 bases matching TRBD1. Per germline, CDR1 SGHTA and CDR2 FQGNSA. After removal of 5 bases from V and 6 bases from J, the junction contained 6 bases not matched to a gene. The CDR3 is 13 amino acids. The CDR3 nucleotides are TGTGCCAGCAGCACGGACAGGGTCGGCGAGCAGTACTTC. Its translation is CASSTDRVGEQYF.

The chain employs TRBV4-2 and TRBJ2-3; 9 bases agree with TRBD2. CDR1 and CDR2 from the germline V gene are LGHNA and YNFKEQ. This CDR3 is built from 20 residues. V trimming: 0 bases; J trimming: 0 bases; junction bases outside the gene matches: 13. CDR3: CASSQDLPYSGSASTDTQYF. The CDR3, as DNA: TGTGCCAGCAGCCAAGATCTACCGTATAGCGGGAGCGCTAGCACAGATACGCAGTATTTT.

The genes are TRBV28 and TRBJ2-1; D is possibly TRBD2 (6 bases). This CDR3 comprises 20 residues. The V gene's germline CDR1 is MDHEN and CDR2 SYDVKM. V was pared by 6 bases and J by 0 bases, with 27 bases between. The CDR3 DNA reads TGTGCCAGCAGCTTTGAGACCGATCCCAAGGTGGGGGGCTCCTACAATGAGCAGTTCTTC. Translation: CASSFETDPKVGGSYNEQFF.

The V gene is TRBV7-2, the J gene TRBJ1-1; 7 positions agree with TRBD1. Germline-derived CDR1 and CDR2 are SGHTA and FQGNSA. The junction had 23 bases not matched to a gene; V was cut back by 5 bases and J by 5 bases. This CDR3 has 19 residues. The CDR3 DNA reads TGTGCCAGCAGCGCTAAGCACCCGGTGAGGGGGCAGGGTCAGACTGAAGCTTTCTTT. It codes for CASSAKHPVRGQGQTEAFF.